This T cell receptor beta chain appears in the sequencing data of a study of cytomegalovirus exposure and HLA in healthy donors. Comments on this clone: Its specificity is not known.

Study results and caveats: Rarity held for most TCR sequences, but there were some public TCRs that occurred in many donors.

This CDR3 has 13 amino acids. Looked up from germline, CDR1 is SGHNT and CDR2 is YYREEE (reference sequence). Trimming removed 0 bases from V and 1 base from J, with 3 bases in between. PCR employed 60 Vbeta and 13 Jbeta primers. Sequencing was performed with immunoSEQ multiplex PCR; in TCRdb, only in-frame clones are kept and a portion is missing. This sample carries approximately 120,000 clones, around three quarters of them seen once, and the ten largest clones take 1.2%. The chain employs TRBV5-4 and TRBJ2-3; D is undetermined. The specimen sequenced was PBMCs. This receptor was taken from a female donor in good health and CMV-seronegative. DNA for the CDR3: TGTGCCAGCAGCTTGGCGGGCACAGATACGCAGTATTTT. Translated, it gives CASSLAGTDTQYF.